This is a list of T cell receptor beta chains from one sample in a study of T cell responses to AZD1222 COVID-19 vaccine. Libraries were prepared by immunoSEQ multiplex PCR; TCRdb keeps only in-frame clonotypes and omits some of them. The table lists some 130,000 clones, roughly 88% of them singletons. Sequenced material: peripheral blood, taken on day 0 of AZD1222 vaccination. These TCRs come from an adult in good health. Both conserved end residues are part of each CDR3. The D gene is left open where the match is weak. Where a row states a size, it is once, few, many or the class of an expanded clone; other rows omit it.

V: TRBV6-4; D: TRBD1; size: .; J: TRBJ1-1; CDR3: CASSDNGQGSAEAFF; DNA: TGTGCCAGCAGTGACAACGGACAGGGTTCGGCTGAAGCTTTCTTT
V: TRBV19; D: .; size: .; J: TRBJ2-5; CDR3: CASSIGALRETQYF; DNA: TGTGCCAGTAGTATAGGAGCGCTCCGTGAGACCCAGTACTTC
V: TRBV9; D: TRBD2; size: .; J: TRBJ2-2; CDR3: CASSVAVGGGANTGELFF; DNA: TGTGCCAGCAGCGTAGCGGTTGGCGGGGGGGCCAACACCGGGGAGCTGTTTTTT
V: TRBV11-3; D: .; size: .; J: TRBJ2-7; CDR3: CASSLLSGSFHEQYF; DNA: TGTGCCAGCAGCTTATTGTCCGGATCTTTCCACGAGCAGTACTTC
V: TRBV27; D: .; size: .; J: TRBJ1-2; CDR3: CASSFNGGYDGYTF; DNA: TGTGCCAGCAGTTTTAACGGAGGGTATGATGGCTACACCTTC
V: TRBV11-2; D: .; size: .; J: TRBJ1-6; CDR3: CASSSPYNSPLHF; DNA: TGTGCCAGCAGCTCCCCCTATAATTCACCCCTCCACTTT
V: TRBV11-2; D: TRBD1; size: .; J: TRBJ1-2; CDR3: CASSFTQGVSGYTF; DNA: TGTGCCAGCAGCTTCACGCAGGGGGTGAGTGGCTACACCTTC
V: TRBV9; D: .; size: .; J: TRBJ1-4; CDR3: CASSVGLGAGEKLFF; DNA: TGTGCCAGCAGCGTAGGGCTGGGGGCAGGGGAAAAACTGTTTTTT
V: TRBV7-9; D: TRBD2; size: .; J: TRBJ2-4; CDR3: CASSHGVMREAPLDIQYF; DNA: TGTGCCAGCAGCCACGGGGTTATGCGGGAGGCTCCTTTGGACATTCAGTACTTC
V: TRBV30; D: .; size: .; J: TRBJ1-2; CDR3: CAWSIQQGHGYTF; DNA: TGTGCCTGGAGTATCCAACAGGGTCATGGCTACACCTTC
V: TRBV7-3; D: .; size: .; J: TRBJ2-1; CDR3: CASSLSRDEQFF; DNA: TGTGCCAGCAGCTTATCCCGAGATGAGCAGTTCTTC
V: TRBV7-3; D: .; size: .; J: TRBJ2-2; CDR3: CASSADSELFF; DNA: TGTGCCAGCAGCGCTGACAGCGAGCTGTTTTTT
V: TRBV12-3/TRBV12-4; D: .; size: .; J: TRBJ1-2; CDR3: CASSLGSSYGYTF; DNA: TGTGCCAGCAGTTTGGGCAGTAGCTATGGCTACACCTTC
V: TRBV19; D: .; size: .; J: TRBJ2-2; CDR3: CASSTPHLGRLNTGELFF; DNA: TGTGCCAGTAGTACCCCCCATTTAGGGAGACTCAACACCGGGGAGCTGTTTTTT
V: TRBV6-5; D: .; size: .; J: TRBJ1-6; CDR3: CASSYLGQWNSPLHF; DNA: TGTGCCAGCAGTTACCTAGGACAATGGAATTCACCCCTCCACTTT
V: TRBV5-5; D: .; size: .; J: TRBJ2-7; CDR3: CASSLRAGTVSYEQYF; DNA: TGTGCCAGCAGCCTGAGGGCCGGGACCGTATCCTACGAGCAGTACTTC
V: TRBV11-2; D: .; size: .; J: TRBJ1-3; CDR3: CASSSVRGSSGNTIYF; DNA: TGTGCCAGCAGCTCCGTCCGGGGGAGCTCTGGAAACACCATATATTTT
V: TRBV4-1; D: .; size: .; J: TRBJ1-2; CDR3: CASSRVGYLARNYGYTF; DNA: TGCGCCAGCAGCCGAGTAGGATACCTGGCAAGGAACTATGGCTACACCTTC
V: TRBV24-1; D: .; size: .; J: TRBJ2-5; CDR3: CATGWASTGQETQYF; DNA: TGTGCCACGGGTTGGGCTTCGACGGGACAAGAGACCCAGTACTTC
V: TRBV3-1/TRBV3-2; D: .; size: .; J: TRBJ2-3; CDR3: CASSPPIVPDTQYF; DNA: TGTGCCAGCAGCCCACCTATAGTCCCAGATACGCAGTATTTT
V: TRBV6-5; D: .; size: .; J: TRBJ1-1; CDR3: CASNPLMDTEAFF; DNA: TGTGCCAGCAATCCCCTGATGGACACTGAAGCTTTCTTT
V: TRBV5-6; D: .; size: .; J: TRBJ2-7; CDR3: CASRPLDTVSEQYF; DNA: TGTGCCAGCAGGCCGTTGGACACCGTCTCCGAGCAGTACTTC
V: TRBV20-1; D: .; size: .; J: TRBJ1-2; CDR3: CSASTGPYTF; DNA: TGCAGTGCTAGCACAGGGCCCTACACCTTC
V: TRBV20-1; D: .; size: .; J: TRBJ1-1; CDR3: CSASQDGAFF; DNA: TGCAGTGCTTCACAGGATGGGGCTTTCTTT
V: TRBV9; D: TRBD2; size: .; J: TRBJ2-5; CDR3: CASSVGGIAGSQETQYF; DNA: TGTGCCAGCAGCGTAGGGGGAATAGCGGGGTCCCAAGAGACCCAGTACTTC
V: TRBV30; D: .; size: .; J: TRBJ1-6; CDR3: CAFGGGSYNSPLHF; DNA: TGTGCCTTTGGGGGGGGCTCCTATAATTCACCCCTCCACTTT
V: TRBV9; D: TRBD1; size: .; J: TRBJ1-2; CDR3: CASSDRSGTGIGYTF; DNA: TGTGCCAGCAGCGACCGATCCGGGACAGGGATTGGCTACACCTTC
V: TRBV6-5; D: .; size: .; J: TRBJ2-5; CDR3: CASTGQIQETQYF; DNA: TGTGCCAGCACCGGACAGATCCAAGAGACCCAGTACTTC
V: TRBV5-1; D: TRBD2; size: .; J: TRBJ2-7; CDR3: CASSLGLAGGLYEQYF; DNA: TGCGCCAGCAGCTTGGGGCTAGCGGGGGGCCTCTACGAGCAGTACTTC
V: TRBV6-5; D: .; size: few; J: TRBJ2-2; CDR3: CASSFTGTGELFF; DNA: TGTGCCAGCAGTTTTACAGGCACCGGGGAGCTGTTTTTT
V: TRBV7-3; D: .; size: .; J: TRBJ2-2; CDR3: CASSLVNSDTGELFF; DNA: TGTGCCAGCAGCTTAGTTAACAGCGACACCGGGGAGCTGTTTTTT
V: TRBV18; D: TRBD1; size: .; J: TRBJ1-5; CDR3: CASSPEGQGYSNQPQHF; DNA: TGTGCCAGCTCACCGGAGGGACAGGGCTATAGCAATCAGCCCCAGCATTTT
V: TRBV2; D: TRBD1; size: .; J: TRBJ1-1; CDR3: CASMRTGPSTEAFF; DNA: TGTGCCAGCATGAGGACAGGGCCGAGCACTGAAGCTTTCTTT
V: TRBV19; D: TRBD1; size: .; J: TRBJ2-4; CDR3: CASSRAPGGRGIQYF; DNA: TGTGCCAGTAGTAGGGCTCCAGGGGGCCGTGGCATTCAGTACTTC
V: TRBV29-1; D: .; size: .; J: TRBJ2-7; CDR3: CSAGMEGIGSYEQYF; DNA: TGCAGCGCGGGGATGGAGGGTATCGGATCCTACGAGCAGTACTTC
V: TRBV6-5; D: .; size: .; J: TRBJ1-2; CDR3: CASTTGQGAYGYTF; DNA: TGTGCCAGCACCACAGGACAAGGCGCCTATGGCTACACCTTC
V: TRBV30; D: .; size: .; J: TRBJ1-6; CDR3: CAWSVESNNSPLHF; DNA: TGTGCCTGGAGTGTGGAGTCTAATAATTCACCCCTCCACTTT
V: TRBV7-2; D: .; size: once; J: TRBJ1-2; CDR3: CASSLDDRNYGYTF; DNA: TGTGCCAGCAGCTTAGATGACAGGAACTATGGCTACACCTTC
V: TRBV7-8; D: .; size: .; J: TRBJ2-1; CDR3: CASSLGAYNEQFF; DNA: TGTGCCAGCAGCTTAGGGGCTTACAATGAGCAGTTCTTC
V: TRBV4-1; D: TRBD2; size: .; J: TRBJ2-7; CDR3: CASSQDRSGGPAGLSYEQYF; DNA: TGCGCCAGCAGCCAAGATCGGAGCGGGGGGCCCGCCGGTCTTTCCTACGAGCAGTACTTC
V: TRBV9; D: .; size: .; J: TRBJ2-7; CDR3: CASSVGRGGPYEQYF; DNA: TGTGCCAGCAGCGTAGGAAGGGGGGGTCCCTACGAGCAGTACTTC
V: TRBV9; D: TRBD1; size: .; J: TRBJ2-1; CDR3: CASSVSVEGTGGSYNEQFF; DNA: TGTGCCAGCAGCGTATCTGTGGAGGGGACAGGGGGCTCCTACAATGAGCAGTTCTTC
V: TRBV27; D: TRBD1; size: .; J: TRBJ1-1; CDR3: CASNAGGSTEAFF; DNA: TGTGCCAGCAACGCAGGGGGGAGCACTGAAGCTTTCTTT
V: TRBV9; D: .; size: .; J: TRBJ2-7; CDR3: CASSRGTDVGEQYF; DNA: TGTGCCAGCAGCCGCGGGACAGACGTCGGAGAGCAGTACTTC
V: TRBV9; D: TRBD2; size: once; J: TRBJ2-5; CDR3: CASSVSSGGRGTQYF; DNA: TGTGCCAGCAGCGTATCTAGCGGGGGTAGGGGGACCCAGTACTTC
V: TRBV5-6; D: TRBD1; size: .; J: TRBJ1-4; CDR3: CASRTGGSNEKLFF; DNA: TGTGCCAGCAGAACAGGGGGTTCCAATGAAAAACTGTTTTTT
V: TRBV5-8; D: TRBD1; size: once; J: TRBJ1-2; CDR3: CASSLEDRAGVWGYTF; DNA: TGTGCCAGCAGCTTGGAGGACAGGGCGGGGGTGTGGGGCTACACCTTC
V: TRBV6-5; D: .; size: .; J: TRBJ1-1; CDR3: CASSYGGTEAFF; DNA: TGTGCCAGCAGTTACGGGGGCACTGAAGCTTTCTTT
V: TRBV19; D: .; size: .; J: TRBJ1-5; CDR3: CASSIDLWGYGNQPQHF; DNA: TGTGCCAGTAGTATAGATTTGTGGGGGTACGGCAATCAGCCCCAGCATTTT
V: TRBV24-1; D: .; size: .; J: TRBJ2-7; CDR3: CATSDAGALTYEQYF; DNA: TGTGCCACCAGTGATGCAGGGGCCTTAACCTACGAGCAGTACTTC
V: TRBV5-1; D: .; size: .; J: TRBJ2-7; CDR3: CASRLAGTYEQYF; DNA: TGCGCCAGCAGACTAGCAGGTACCTACGAGCAGTACTTC
V: TRBV6-2/TRBV6-3; D: .; size: .; J: TRBJ1-2; CDR3: CASSYTDPGSYGYTF; DNA: TGTGCCAGCAGTTACACCGATCCGGGCTCCTATGGCTACACCTTC
V: TRBV11-3; D: .; size: .; J: TRBJ1-1; CDR3: CASSQGTILMNTEAFF; DNA: TGTGCCAGCAGCCAGGGGACTATCCTTATGAACACTGAAGCTTTCTTT
V: TRBV7-3; D: .; size: .; J: TRBJ2-3; CDR3: CASSPGSDTQYF; DNA: TGTGCCAGCAGTCCAGGGTCAGATACGCAGTATTTT
V: TRBV7-3; D: TRBD2; size: .; J: TRBJ2-5; CDR3: CASSPHGGASEETQYF; DNA: TGTGCCAGCAGCCCCCACGGGGGGGCCAGTGAAGAGACCCAGTACTTC